The source of this T cell receptor (beta chain) is a study of T cell responses to AZD1222 COVID-19 vaccine. Study outcomes and limitations: There were vaccine-associated CD4 TCRs across spike, dominant at 160-218 and 743-854.

CDR3 length: 15 residues. The germline gives CDR1 LNHNV, CDR2 YYDKDF (reference sequence). The ends were cut back, 5 bases at V and 6 bases at J, with 17 bases in the middle. This clone came up once. The antigen is undetermined. Sequencing was performed with immunoSEQ multiplex PCR; in TCRdb, only in-frame clones are kept and a portion is missing. Counted here are approximately 93,000 clones, 70% to 90% occurring once; the ten biggest clones make up about 6.1%. The sample consisted of peripheral blood, taken 28 days after the second AZD1222 dose. V gene TRBV15 combines with J gene TRBJ2-1; no firm D call. This sequence was found in an adult who received the AZD1222 COVID-19 vaccine. The CDR3 loop reads CATSADQYSTNEQFF. In DNA form, the CDR3 reads TGTGCCACCAGCGCAGACCAGTACTCCACCAATGAGCAGTTCTTC.